The table lists the clone carrying this T cell receptor beta chain with a few counts. Antigen unknown. Every bit of the isolated RNA underwent reverse transcription, so sequencing read expressed TCRB transcripts. Data came from immunoSEQ multiplex PCR; TCRdb stores just in-frame clones and leaves some out. Seen here are about 290,000 clones, approximately 8% observed once, and the top ten hold under 1.3%. This entry belongs to a study of beta chain features in type 1 diabetes. Study summary: Patients were similar to healthy donors in age and gender (as well as in cell yields).

General study points: Sampled from patients, naive, central memory and Treg TCRB repertoires appeared more similar than those sampled from healthy donors. When Type 1 diabetes patients were examined, their TCRB CDR3s proved moderately but significantly shorter in all four CD4+ subsets.

V lost 1 base and J lost 0, with 16 bases in between. Germline V gives CDR1 LGHNA, CDR2 YNFKEQ. The CDR3 has 19 amino acids. V usage is TRBV4-2 and J usage is TRBJ2-6; a possible D gene is TRBD2 (5 bases). The clonotype originates from a woman aged 18 to 35 in good health. The sequencing input was central memory CD4+ T cells from blood. CDR3 coding DNA: TGTGCCAGCAGCCAAGCTAGCCGCGCCGGATTCTCTGGGGCCAACGTCCTGACTTTC. This translates into CASSQASRAGFSGANVLTF.